This T cell receptor beta chain was sequenced during a study of blood T cell repertoires in COVID-19. Overall study context: Sites in the United States, Italy and Spain provided acute and convalescent COVID-19 samples. Sample material is recorded as cDNA or gDNA derived from T cells, B-cell-depleted T cells, or PBMCs.

The V gene lost 6 bases and the J gene lost 8 bases, with 26 bases spanning the gap. Per germline, CDR1 LNHNV and CDR2 YYDKDF (reference sequence). The CDR3 is made up of 17 amino acids. Per the original data handling: The assay estimated nucleated cells by amplifying reference gene primers. Assay: immunoSEQ multiplex PCR; the TCRdb copy retains only in-frame clones and omits some. V, J and clone size derive from that table, while D and trimming were established from the DNA sequence. Among approximately 150,000 clones listed, over 65% were seen once. Points on this clone: Other DNA sequences in the same sample also yield this CDR3.

The sequence was collected from a human donor in a cohort sampled during active COVID-19. Sequencing was performed on peripheral blood. This chain joins TRBV15 and TRBJ1-3; a possible D gene is TRBD1 (5 bases). Here the CDR3 reads CATRELPPGTLQDTIYF. The CDR3 region has the DNA TGTGCCACCAGGGAACTCCCCCCTGGGACTCTTCAGGACACCATATATTTT.